Included here is one T cell receptor (beta chain) sequence, with context. Its antigen is undetermined. The data are from a study of cytomegalovirus exposure and HLA in healthy donors. PCR amplification relied on 60 Vbeta primers (plus 13 Jbeta primers). The protocol was immunoSEQ multiplex PCR, while the TCRdb copy is restricted to in-frame clones and leaves out a portion. The sample yields approximately 100,000 clones, roughly 76% seen once. Overall study findings and caveats: Because they were indistinguishable, some V segments, including TRBV6-2 and TRBV6-3, were excluded. Accounts indicate the classifier identified cytomegalovirus status with strong specificity and sensitivity. In a later analysis, TCR beta V- and J-gene trimming showed a link to a missense DCLRE1C variant. More clonal expansion characterized HLA-associated TCR beta chains than equally common others in a later analysis.

V gave up 7 bases and J gave up 4 bases; unmatched junction bases: 6. Germline V gives CDR1 SQVTM, CDR2 ANQGSEA. The CDR3 has 13 residues. This rearrangement joins TRBV29-1 to TRBJ2-5, with 10 bases fitting TRBD1. The clonotype comes from a human donor in good health. What was sequenced was PBMCs. CDR3 nucleotide sequence: TGCAGCGAAACGACAGGGGGCTTAGAGACCCAGTACTTC. Residues: CSETTGGLETQYF.